This T cell receptor beta chain was obtained from a study of control samples from healthy donors and cancer patients. The CDR3 loop spans 13 amino acids. Trimming took 2 bases from V and 5 from J, leaving 9 bases between them. Germline assignment: CDR1 MNHEY and CDR2 SVGAGI. Data came from immunoSEQ multiplex PCR; TCRdb stores just in-frame clones and leaves some out. The data contain approximately 70,000 clones, approximately 89% of them singletons. J is TRBJ1-2 and V is TRBV6-5; no firm D call. The receptor comes from a man aged 60-69 years with colorectal cancer. Sequenced input: PBMCs. As DNA, the CDR3 is TGTGCCAGCAGTTACGGTCGGGAGTATGGCTACACCTTC. Its translation is CASSYGREYGYTF.